The rows below give T cell receptor beta chains drawn from one sample of a study of shared clonotypes between healthy human individuals. The table came from immunoSEQ multiplex PCR; TCRdb's copy has only in-frame clones and leaves some out. This table holds around 1.4 million clones, just under 99% found once. Source material: naive CD4+ T cells sorted from blood. These receptors were taken from a man aged 25-45 years in good health. The CDR3 runs from the conserved cysteine through the conserved F or W. Each record gives: V gene, clone size, D gene, J gene, CDR3 protein, CDR3 DNA. The D gene is left open where the match is weak. Not every row has a clone size; where given, it reads once, few, many or a size class.

TRBV19	-	-	TRBJ1-2	CATRGDIYGYTF	TGTGCCACCCGGGGAGACATCTATGGCTACACCTTC
TRBV7-2	-	-	TRBJ1-2	CASSNYPGTLNYGYTF	TGTGCCAGCAGTAACTACCCCGGGACACTTAACTATGGCTACACCTTC
TRBV28	once	TRBD2	TRBJ2-7	CASSSPGTIYEQYF	TGTGCCAGCAGTTCCCCTGGGACTATCTACGAGCAGTACTTC
TRBV9	once	-	TRBJ1-3	CASSVGNGGNTIYF	TGTGCCAGCAGCGTAGGAAACGGGGGAAACACCATATATTTT
TRBV27	-	-	TRBJ2-2	CASSRTAGANTGELFF	TGTGCCAGCAGCCGGACGGCAGGGGCGAACACCGGGGAGCTGTTTTTT
TRBV4-3	-	-	TRBJ1-4	CASSLEVTPALSKLFF	TGCGCCAGCAGCCTCGAGGTCACACCCGCCCTCAGCAAACTGTTTTTT
TRBV29-1	-	-	TRBJ1-4	CSVLRDGGNNEKLFF	TGCAGCGTTCTGCGGGACGGAGGAAATAATGAAAAACTGTTTTTT
TRBV5-6	-	-	TRBJ2-5	CASSGYRVQETQYF	TGTGCCAGCAGCGGATACAGGGTTCAAGAGACCCAGTACTTC
TRBV7-9	-	-	TRBJ2-7	CASSLQASEQYF	TGTGCCAGCAGCCTTCAGGCGTCGGAGCAGTACTTC
TRBV7-2	once	-	TRBJ2-3	CAIPYFNTDTQYF	TGTGCCATCCCTTACTTCAACACAGATACGCAGTATTTT
TRBV5-4	-	TRBD2	TRBJ2-1	CASSLWRAGGNNEQFF	TGTGCCAGCAGCTTGTGGCGGGCGGGAGGGAACAATGAGCAGTTCTTC
TRBV5-6	-	-	TRBJ1-5	CASSLGRRNQPQHF	TGTGCCAGCAGCTTGGGCAGGCGCAATCAGCCCCAGCATTTT
TRBV29-1	-	TRBD1	TRBJ2-1	CSVVRTGNNEQFF	TGCAGCGTTGTTAGGACAGGGAACAATGAGCAGTTCTTC
TRBV28	-	-	TRBJ2-2	CASSWATGLVTGELFF	TGTGCCAGCAGCTGGGCCACAGGGTTGGTCACCGGGGAGCTGTTTTTT
TRBV5-4	-	TRBD2	TRBJ2-7	CASSLVGGIDYEQYF	TGTGCCAGCAGCTTGGTGGGGGGGATTGACTACGAGCAGTACTTC
TRBV14	-	TRBD2	TRBJ2-5	CASSRASGSQTQYF	TGTGCCAGCAGCCGGGCTAGCGGGAGCCAGACCCAGTACTTC
TRBV2	-	TRBD2	TRBJ2-3	CASSDPRLAGTDTQYF	TGTGCCAGCAGTGACCCCCGGCTAGCGGGCACAGATACGCAGTATTTT
TRBV5-1	once	-	TRBJ2-3	CASSSAKPGDTQYF	TGCGCCAGCAGCTCGGCTAAACCCGGAGATACGCAGTATTTT
TRBV7-9	-	TRBD1	TRBJ2-2	CASSTRTGGVYGELFF	TGTGCCAGCAGCACCCGGACAGGGGGCGTTTACGGGGAGCTGTTTTTT
TRBV7-2	-	TRBD2	TRBJ2-1	CASSLLLVAGGVNEQFF	TGTGCCAGCAGCTTATTGTTGGTAGCGGGAGGTGTCAATGAGCAGTTCTTC
TRBV29-1	-	-	TRBJ1-4	CSVGILSATNEKLFF	TGCAGCGTTGGGATTTTGTCCGCAACTAATGAAAAACTGTTTTTT
TRBV5-4	-	-	TRBJ2-7	CASSSERSKRAYEQYF	TGTGCCAGCAGCTCTGAACGTTCCAAGAGGGCCTACGAGCAGTACTTC
TRBV6-1	-	-	TRBJ2-5	CAVLWNARETQYF	TGTGCCGTTCTTTGGAACGCTCGGGAGACCCAGTACTTC
TRBV10-3	-	TRBD1	TRBJ2-5	CAIGPGDRIQETQYF	TGTGCCATCGGTCCCGGGGACAGGATTCAAGAGACCCAGTACTTC
TRBV7-8	-	-	TRBJ2-2	CASSPQGLNTGELFF	TGTGCCAGCAGCCCACAGGGCCTGAACACCGGGGAGCTGTTTTTT
TRBV12-2	-	-	TRBJ1-5	CASLGASNQPQHF	TGTGCAAGTCTAGGGGCAAGCAATCAGCCCCAGCATTTT
TRBV10-2	-	TRBD2	TRBJ2-1	CASSGLAGGEQFF	TGCGCCAGCAGTGGACTAGCGGGGGGTGAGCAGTTCTTC
TRBV5-4	once	-	TRBJ1-1	CASSQAATRPNTEAFF	TGTGCCAGCAGCCAAGCGGCGACAAGGCCGAACACTGAAGCTTTCTTT
TRBV9	-	-	TRBJ2-5	CASSVVSGVGETQYF	TGTGCCAGCAGCGTAGTTTCAGGGGTGGGAGAGACCCAGTACTTC
TRBV30	-	-	TRBJ1-5	CAWSLSLGGQPQHF	TGTGCCTGGAGCCTATCCCTGGGGGGACAGCCCCAGCATTTT
TRBV11-2	-	-	TRBJ2-2	CASSLYRTFGELFF	TGTGCCAGCAGCTTATACAGGACGTTCGGGGAGCTGTTTTTT
TRBV5-5	-	TRBD2	TRBJ2-1	CASSLLAGALEQFF	TGTGCCAGCAGCTTACTAGCGGGGGCCCTGGAGCAGTTCTTC
TRBV9	-	-	TRBJ1-1	CASSVALRARDTEAFF	TGTGCCAGCAGCGTAGCCCTACGTGCAAGGGACACTGAAGCTTTCTTT
TRBV6-1	-	-	TRBJ2-1	CAAWGPHEQFF	TGTGCCGCCTGGGGTCCCCATGAGCAGTTCTTC
TRBV15	-	TRBD2	TRBJ2-1	CATSRPGLANEQFF	TGTGCCACCAGCAGACCGGGACTAGCGAATGAGCAGTTCTTC
TRBV5-1	-	-	TRBJ1-3	CASSSTGTGNTIYF	TGCGCCAGCAGTTCAACGGGGACTGGAAACACCATATATTTT
TRBV4-1	-	TRBD2	TRBJ2-5	CASSLLVAGAETQYF	TGCGCCAGCAGCCTGCTGGTAGCGGGAGCAGAGACCCAGTACTTC
TRBV11-2	-	-	TRBJ2-3	CASSSTDTQYF	TGTGCCAGCAGCTCCACAGATACGCAGTATTTT
TRBV6-6	once	-	TRBJ2-7	CASRPPQASSYEQYF	TGTGCCAGCAGACCCCCCCAGGCGAGCTCCTACGAGCAGTACTTC
TRBV5-4	-	-	TRBJ1-2	CASSSRGVGYTF	TGTGCCAGCAGTTCCAGAGGGGTGGGCTACACCTTC